This is a list of T cell receptor beta chains from one sample in a study of PD-L1 blockade in urothelial cancer. Clones were read by immunoSEQ multiplex PCR, and TCRdb kept only the in-frame ones, dropping some. This sample has about 79,000 clones, with around 81% found just once. This specimen consisted of PBMCs, obtained around atezolizumab (anti-PD-L1) treatment. These receptors originate from a man in his forties with urothelial cancer. Each CDR3 is given with its conserved first and last residue. D genes are given only for firm matches. Not all rows give a size; the values are once, few, many and, for expanded clones, a class.

v_call: TRBV5-5; j_call: TRBJ1-2; d_call: .; clone_size: .; cdr3_aa: CASSLEFTGLYGYTF; cdr3_nt: TGTGCCAGCAGCTTGGAATTTACGGGGTTGTATGGCTACACCTTC
v_call: TRBV27; j_call: TRBJ2-7; d_call: .; clone_size: once; cdr3_aa: CASSHRQGLSEQYF; cdr3_nt: TGTGCCAGCAGCCACAGACAGGGACTCTCCGAGCAGTACTTC
v_call: TRBV11-2; j_call: TRBJ2-1; d_call: TRBD2; clone_size: .; cdr3_aa: CASSSLAGGPSEQFF; cdr3_nt: TGTGCCAGCAGCTCACTAGCGGGAGGGCCATCTGAGCAGTTCTTC
v_call: TRBV28; j_call: TRBJ1-2; d_call: .; clone_size: .; cdr3_aa: CASSLIQGVRGYTF; cdr3_nt: TGTGCCAGCAGTTTAATCCAGGGCGTCCGAGGCTACACCTTC
v_call: TRBV19; j_call: TRBJ2-1; d_call: TRBD2; clone_size: .; cdr3_aa: CASSIGLAGTPLYNEQFF; cdr3_nt: TGTGCCAGTAGTATTGGGCTAGCGGGCACCCCCCTTTACAATGAGCAGTTCTTC
v_call: TRBV4-3; j_call: TRBJ2-1; d_call: TRBD2; clone_size: .; cdr3_aa: CASSQLLASNEQFF; cdr3_nt: TGCGCCAGCAGCCAATTACTAGCGTCTAATGAGCAGTTCTTC
v_call: TRBV7-2; j_call: TRBJ2-5; d_call: .; clone_size: .; cdr3_aa: CASDSGETQYF; cdr3_nt: TGTGCCAGCGACAGTGGCGAGACCCAGTACTTC
v_call: TRBV27; j_call: TRBJ2-7; d_call: TRBD1; clone_size: .; cdr3_aa: CASSFGPGQGTYEQYF; cdr3_nt: TGTGCCAGCAGTTTTGGCCCCGGACAGGGGACCTACGAGCAGTACTTC
v_call: TRBV15; j_call: TRBJ2-5; d_call: .; clone_size: .; cdr3_aa: CAIQTNQETQYF; cdr3_nt: TGTGCCATTCAGACAAACCAAGAGACCCAGTACTTC
v_call: TRBV9; j_call: TRBJ2-3; d_call: .; clone_size: .; cdr3_aa: CASSVVMSTDTQYF; cdr3_nt: TGTGCCAGCAGCGTAGTAATGAGCACAGATACGCAGTATTTT
v_call: TRBV28; j_call: TRBJ1-4; d_call: .; clone_size: .; cdr3_aa: CASSPLDSLGEKLFF; cdr3_nt: TGTGCCAGCAGTCCGTTGGACAGCTTAGGTGAAAAACTGTTTTTT
v_call: TRBV11-2; j_call: TRBJ2-7; d_call: TRBD1; clone_size: .; cdr3_aa: CASSLYPPSKTGGSYEQYF; cdr3_nt: TGTGCCAGCAGCTTATATCCCCCGTCTAAGACAGGGGGAAGCTACGAGCAGTACTTC
v_call: TRBV19; j_call: TRBJ2-1; d_call: TRBD1; clone_size: .; cdr3_aa: CASSITGGNEQFF; cdr3_nt: TGTGCCAGTAGTATAACAGGGGGCAATGAGCAGTTCTTC
v_call: TRBV9; j_call: TRBJ2-7; d_call: .; clone_size: .; cdr3_aa: CASSVELVTYEQYF; cdr3_nt: TGTGCCAGCAGCGTAGAACTAGTTACCTACGAGCAGTACTTC
v_call: TRBV9; j_call: TRBJ2-1; d_call: TRBD2; clone_size: .; cdr3_aa: CASSVVGGRGSYNEQFF; cdr3_nt: TGTGCCAGCAGCGTAGTGGGCGGGAGGGGGTCCTACAATGAGCAGTTCTTC
v_call: TRBV5-6; j_call: TRBJ2-7; d_call: .; clone_size: .; cdr3_aa: CASSLGGGGYEQYF; cdr3_nt: TGTGCCAGCAGCTTGGGAGGAGGAGGGTACGAGCAGTACTTC
v_call: TRBV5-1; j_call: TRBJ2-1; d_call: TRBD2; clone_size: .; cdr3_aa: CASSYGTSGSSMFQFF; cdr3_nt: TGCGCCAGCAGCTACGGGACTAGCGGGAGCTCTATGTTTCAGTTCTTC
v_call: TRBV5-1; j_call: TRBJ2-7; d_call: TRBD2; clone_size: .; cdr3_aa: CATAFLSGNSYEQYF; cdr3_nt: TGCGCCACCGCGTTCCTTAGCGGGAACTCCTACGAGCAGTACTTC
v_call: TRBV7-9; j_call: TRBJ2-7; d_call: TRBD1; clone_size: .; cdr3_aa: CASSATGTGTYEQYF; cdr3_nt: TGTGCCAGCAGCGCCACCGGGACAGGGACCTACGAGCAGTACTTC
v_call: TRBV10-3; j_call: TRBJ2-1; d_call: TRBD2; clone_size: .; cdr3_aa: CAIKGTSNEQFF; cdr3_nt: TGTGCCATTAAAGGGACTAGCAATGAGCAGTTCTTC
v_call: TRBV5-1; j_call: TRBJ2-3; d_call: .; clone_size: .; cdr3_aa: CASNDRGGGDTQYF; cdr3_nt: TGCGCCAGCAACGACAGGGGCGGGGGAGATACGCAGTATTTT
v_call: TRBV7-9; j_call: TRBJ1-1; d_call: .; clone_size: .; cdr3_aa: CASSLALEAFF; cdr3_nt: TGTGCCAGCAGCTTAGCCCTTGAAGCTTTCTTT
v_call: TRBV19; j_call: TRBJ2-6; d_call: TRBD1; clone_size: .; cdr3_aa: CASNRGDRGYNSGANVLTF; cdr3_nt: TGTGCCAGTAATCGGGGGGACAGGGGATACAACTCTGGGGCCAACGTCCTGACTTTC
v_call: TRBV5-1; j_call: TRBJ2-5; d_call: TRBD1; clone_size: .; cdr3_aa: CASSPGTAPQETQYF; cdr3_nt: TGCGCCAGCAGCCCTGGGACAGCCCCACAAGAGACCCAGTACTTC